The source of this T cell receptor beta chain is a study of OX40 agonist ivuxolimab in advanced cancers. Overall study context: Ivuxolimab doses were 0.01, 0.1, 0.3, 1.5, 3 or 10 mg/kg every 2 weeks. Eligibility rules accepted prior anti-PD-1, anti-PD-L1 or anti-CTLA-4 therapy, and over 35% had some.

Clones were read by immunoSEQ multiplex PCR, and TCRdb kept only the in-frame ones, dropping some. Of tens of thousands of clones in the sample, about 84% are singletons; the top ten hold over 3.5%. Notes on this clone: Its antigen is as yet unknown.

Collection of blood occurred at baseline, at cycle 4 day 1, and at cycle 7 day 1. Study observations and caveats: The mean number of expanded clones was higher in CD8+ T cells than in CD4+.

This sequence was found in an adult with an advanced solid tumor such as melanoma, head and neck, liver or kidney cancer. The sequenced sample was CD4+ or CD8+ T cells sorted from blood, obtained in a trial of the OX40 agonist ivuxolimab.

The CDR3 DNA sequence: TGTGCCAGCAGCTCAAAGTTAGCGGGGGGGCTTCGGGCCTACAATGAGCAGTTCTTC. Its protein product is CASSSKLAGGLRAYNEQFF. The chain combines TRBV7-9 with TRBJ2-1, with 11 bases lining up with TRBD2. The ends lost 4 bases at V and 2 bases at J; junction bases unmatched: 13. CDR1 and CDR2 from the germline V gene are SEHNR and FQNEAQ (reference sequence). CDR3 size: 19 residues. Together with reference TRBV7-9 and TRBJ2-1, the CDR3 gives the full variable domain: DTGVSQNPRHKITKRGQNVTFRCDPISEHNRLYWYRQTLGQGPEFLTYFQNEAQLEKSRLLSDRFSAERPKGSFSTLEIQRTEQGDSAMYLCASSSKLAGGLRAYNEQFFGPGTRLTVL.